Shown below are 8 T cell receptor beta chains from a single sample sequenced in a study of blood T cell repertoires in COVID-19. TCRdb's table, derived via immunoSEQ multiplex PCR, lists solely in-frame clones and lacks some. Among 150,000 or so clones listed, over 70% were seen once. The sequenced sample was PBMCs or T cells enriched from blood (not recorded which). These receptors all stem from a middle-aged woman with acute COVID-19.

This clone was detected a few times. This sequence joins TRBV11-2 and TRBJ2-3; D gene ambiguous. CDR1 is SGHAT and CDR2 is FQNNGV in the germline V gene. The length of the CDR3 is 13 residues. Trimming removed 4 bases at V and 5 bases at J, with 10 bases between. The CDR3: CASSSSLRDTQYF. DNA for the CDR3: TGTGCCAGCAGCTCCTCTCTCAGAGATACGCAGTATTTT.

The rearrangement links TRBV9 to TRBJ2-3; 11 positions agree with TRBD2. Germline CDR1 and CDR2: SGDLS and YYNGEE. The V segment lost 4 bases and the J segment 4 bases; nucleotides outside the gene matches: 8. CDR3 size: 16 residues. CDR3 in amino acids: CASSTNSGRAADTQYF. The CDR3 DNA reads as TGTGCCAGCAGCACCAATAGCGGGAGGGCCGCAGATACGCAGTATTTT. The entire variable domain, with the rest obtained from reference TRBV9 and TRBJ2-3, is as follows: DSGVTQTPKHLITATGQRVTLRCSPRSGDLSVYWYQQSLDQGLQFLIQYYNGEERAKGNILERFSAQQFPDLHSELNLSSLELGDSALYFCASSTNSGRAADTQYFGPGTRLTVL.

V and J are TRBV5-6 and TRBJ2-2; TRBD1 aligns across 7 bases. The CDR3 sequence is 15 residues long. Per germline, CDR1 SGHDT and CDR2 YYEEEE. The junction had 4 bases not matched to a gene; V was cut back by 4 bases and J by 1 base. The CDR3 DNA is TGTGCCAGCAGCCGGGGACAGATGAACACCGGGGAGCTGTTTTTT. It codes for CASSRGQMNTGELFF. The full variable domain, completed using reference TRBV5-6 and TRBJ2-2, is DAGVTQSPTHLIKTRGQQVTLRCSPKSGHDTVSWYQQALGQGPQFIFQYYEEEERQRGNFPDRFSGHQFPNYSSELNVNALLLGDSALYLCASSRGQMNTGELFFGEGSRLTVL.

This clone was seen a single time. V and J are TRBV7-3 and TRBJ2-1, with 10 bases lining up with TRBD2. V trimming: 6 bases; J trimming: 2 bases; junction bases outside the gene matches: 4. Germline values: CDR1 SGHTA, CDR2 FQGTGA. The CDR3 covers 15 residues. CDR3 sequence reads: CASSRLAGTYNEQFF. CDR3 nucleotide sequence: TGTGCCAGCAGTCGACTAGCGGGTACCTACAATGAGCAGTTCTTC.

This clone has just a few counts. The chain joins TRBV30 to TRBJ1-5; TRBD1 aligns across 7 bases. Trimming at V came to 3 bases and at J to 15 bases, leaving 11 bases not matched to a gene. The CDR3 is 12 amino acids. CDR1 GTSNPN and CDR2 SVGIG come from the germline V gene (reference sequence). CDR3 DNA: TGTGCCTGGAGCCCAGGGGGGTTTATAATGCATTTT. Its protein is CAWSPGGFIMHF.

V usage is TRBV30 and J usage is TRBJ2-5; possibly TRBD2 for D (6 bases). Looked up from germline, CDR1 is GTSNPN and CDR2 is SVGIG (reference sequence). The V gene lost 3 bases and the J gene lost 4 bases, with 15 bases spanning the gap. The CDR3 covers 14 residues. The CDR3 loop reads CAWSTRRARETQYF. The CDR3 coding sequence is TGTGCCTGGAGCACCAGGAGGGCCCGAGAGACCCAGTACTTC.

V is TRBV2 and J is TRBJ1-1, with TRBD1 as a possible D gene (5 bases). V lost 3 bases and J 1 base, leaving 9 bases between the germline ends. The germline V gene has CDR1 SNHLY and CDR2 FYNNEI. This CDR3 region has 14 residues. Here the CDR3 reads CASSEDTGNTEAFF. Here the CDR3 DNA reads TGTGCCAGCAGTGAGGACACGGGGAACACTGAAGCTTTCTTT. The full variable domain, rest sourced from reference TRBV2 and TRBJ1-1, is EPEVTQTPSHQVTQMGQEVILRCVPISNHLYFYWYRQILGQKVEFLVSFYNNEISEKSEIFDDQFSVERPDGSNFTLKIRSTKLEDSAMYFCASSEDTGNTEAFFGQGTRLTVV.

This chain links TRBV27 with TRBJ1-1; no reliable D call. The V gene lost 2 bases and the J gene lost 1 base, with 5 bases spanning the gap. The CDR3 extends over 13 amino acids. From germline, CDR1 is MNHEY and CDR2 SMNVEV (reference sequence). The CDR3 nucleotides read TGTGCCAGCAGTTTAGTCAGGAACACTGAAGCTTTCTTT. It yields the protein CASSLVRNTEAFF.